This T cell receptor (beta chain) was obtained from a study of vaccination effects on CD4 cells after COVID-19 (dated by TCRdb to the early 2020s). At the level of the whole study: The ViraFEST assay stimulated PBMC with viral peptide pools and then used TCR sequencing to identify antigen-specific CD4+ T cell clonotypes by expansion. Participants received two doses of either the BNT162b2 or the mRNA-1273 mRNA SARS-CoV-2 vaccine. Approximately 2 million PBMC per well were cultured in IMDM with around 5% human AB serum, 10 IU/ml IL-2 and gentamicin, plus 10 ug/ml peptides. The study compared SARS-CoV-2 spike-specific CD4+ TCR repertoires before and after mRNA vaccination in COVID-19 convalescent patients and infection-naive vaccine recipients. Altogether, some 11 COVID-19 convalescent patients and a few SARS-CoV-2-naive healthy vaccine recipients made up the full study. Cultures from other donors in the study were sequenced with the Oncomine TCR Beta short-read assay on an Illumina iSeq 100.

Library preparation was by the immunoSEQ multiplex PCR assay. DNA from the cultured, isolated CD4+ T cells was subjected to TCR beta CDR3 sequencing. In the source study's methods: Non-productive TCR sequences were discarded, and reads were trimmed to the CDR3 region, with only CDR3s of 7 or more amino acids retained. The MANAFEST web app was used to identify antigen-specific clonotypes by comparing expansion in peptide wells with expansion in reference cultures. For clones to be considered positive, expansion at FDR<0.05 versus reference and all other wells, an odds ratio above 5, and a frequency above 0.1% in two replicate wells were required. Clonotypes significantly expanded in SARS-CoV-2 spike wells and in at least one common cold coronavirus spike condition were defined as cross-reactive. Levenshtein distance calculated with the stringdist R package was used to assess CDR3 similarity, and unrooted trees were constructed with ape in R 3.6.1. TCRdb obtained this table from immuneACCESS and retained in-frame rearrangements with V and J assigned. These tables miss some clones; where compared with another copy, unresolved V genes account for less than half of the shortfall, and the remainder is unexplained. V, J and clone size derive from that table, while D and trimming were established from the DNA sequence. For this sample there are about 30,000 clones; less than 75% appear just once. In total, the top ten clones hold 8% to 10% of the sample.

Inclusive of the bounding cysteine and phenylalanine, the CDR3 is 13 residues long. The entry retains the CDR3 DNA only, 39 bases that are in frame from base 1. From a lookup of the germline V gene, CDR1 and CDR2 are MDHEN and SYDVKM. Deletion took 6 bases off V and 2 bases off J, with a span of 10 bases between the germline ends. Points the paper makes about the study in general: The study was limited by a small number of convalescent patients and lacked early post-infection timepoints. Both infection-induced and vaccine-induced clones contracted markedly at late post-vaccination timepoints, which is consistent with waning T cell responses. Among healthy vaccine recipients, nearly all vaccine-induced clones were SARS-CoV-2 mono-reactive, and only 1 of 255 was cross-reactive with common cold coronaviruses.

As regards this clone: Its antigen target is currently unknown. No clone much larger than this one lies a single base away; base qualities are absent.

After more than 9 days of culture, CD4+ T cells were isolated with the EasySep CD4+ T cell isolation kit. None of the healthy vaccine recipients had a prior SARS-CoV-2 infection, which was confirmed by nucleocapsid antibody tests that came back negative both before and after vaccination. On days 3 and 7, half of the culture medium was replaced with fresh IL-2-containing medium. Unless noted otherwise, every peptide stimulation condition was cultured in triplicate wells. PBMC were separated from whole blood using Ficoll-Paque Plus gradient centrifugation and were then either cryopreserved at -140C or used fresh. Genomic DNA was extracted from cultured CD4+ T cells with the QIAamp micro DNA kit.

The chain is made from TRBV28 and TRBJ1-2; TRBD1 could be the D gene, as 5 bases match. The TCR was taken from a human donor who received a COVID-19 vaccine. Sequenced here: CD4+ T cells from PBMCs cultured without peptide, sampled before COVID-19 vaccination. The DNA sequence reads TGTGCCAGCAGCCAGGGCTCAAACTATGGCTACACCTTC. Its protein product is CASSQGSNYGYTF.